This T cell receptor beta chain stems from a study of blood T cell repertoires in COVID-19. Across the whole study: Acute-phase and convalescent COVID-19 samples originated in the United States, Italy and Spain. T cells, B-cell-depleted T cells, or PBMCs provided the cDNA or gDNA that served as material.

The germline V and J ends were trimmed by 3 bases and 0 bases, with 6 bases remaining between them. Germline assignment: CDR1 DFQATT and CDR2 SNEGSKA (reference sequence). The CDR3 contains 12 residues. Sequenced by immunoSEQ multiplex PCR; TCRdb stores in-frame clones only, minus some. The sample has about 170,000 clones; more than 75% are singletons. What was sequenced was peripheral blood. This receptor was identified in a man younger than 35 with active or convalescent COVID-19. The chain links TRBV20-1 to TRBJ2-7; D unresolved. Written as DNA, the CDR3 is TGCAGTGCTAGTACTCTCTCCTACGAGCAGTACTTC. This codes for CSASTLSYEQYF.